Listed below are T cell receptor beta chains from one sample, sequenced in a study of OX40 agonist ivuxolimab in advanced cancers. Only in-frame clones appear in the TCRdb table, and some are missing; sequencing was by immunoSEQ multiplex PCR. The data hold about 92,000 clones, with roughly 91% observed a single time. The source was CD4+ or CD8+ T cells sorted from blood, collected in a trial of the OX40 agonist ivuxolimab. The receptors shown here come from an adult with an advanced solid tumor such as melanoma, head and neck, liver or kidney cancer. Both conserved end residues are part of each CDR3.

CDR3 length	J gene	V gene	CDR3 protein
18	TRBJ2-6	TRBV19	CASSSNRGQLSGANVLTF
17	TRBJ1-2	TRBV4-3	CASSQQTGPLANYGYTF
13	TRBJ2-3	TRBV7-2	CASSLPSTDTQYF
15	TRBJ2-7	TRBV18	CASSPSNGRGNEQYF
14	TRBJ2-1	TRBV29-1	CSADDWTANNEQFF
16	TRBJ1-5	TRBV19	CASSIGRGRGKQPQHF
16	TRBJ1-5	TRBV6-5	CASSYSISAGNQPQHF
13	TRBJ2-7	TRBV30	CAWTRGEGYEQYF
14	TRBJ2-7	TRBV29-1	CSVEAGQGYYEQYF
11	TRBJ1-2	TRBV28	CASSSNYGYTF
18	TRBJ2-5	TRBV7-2	CASSLMKASGRSGETQYF
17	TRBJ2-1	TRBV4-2	CASSPNRETSSYNEQFF
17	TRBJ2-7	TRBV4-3	CASSQGGAGGKTYEQYF
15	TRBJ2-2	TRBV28	CASSLFGREAGELFF
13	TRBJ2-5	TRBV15	CATSRDFGETQYF
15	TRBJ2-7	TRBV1	CTSFTSYGNPYEQYF
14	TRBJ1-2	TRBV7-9	CASSSVQGGYGYTF
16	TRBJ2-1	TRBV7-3	CASSLTSRDYYNEQFF
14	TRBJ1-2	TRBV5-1	CASSRGTETYGYTF
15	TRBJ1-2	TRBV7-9	CASSLRGTARYGYTF
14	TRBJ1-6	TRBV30	CAWRRQLYNSPLHF
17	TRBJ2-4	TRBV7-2	CASSLARGGLAKNIQYF
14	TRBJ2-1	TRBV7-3	CASSFTGSLDEQFF
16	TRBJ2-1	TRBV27	CASSSPPVTGGHEQFF
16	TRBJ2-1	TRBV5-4	CASSPGLAGGEGEQFF
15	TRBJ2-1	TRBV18	CASSPKNTAYNEQFF
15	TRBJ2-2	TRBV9	CASSALTGAGGELFF
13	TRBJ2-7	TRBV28	CASSPYPGYEQYF
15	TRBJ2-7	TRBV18	CASSPRGAGSYEQYF
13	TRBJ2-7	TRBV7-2	CASSLRSVGVQYF
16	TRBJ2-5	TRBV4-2	CASSQEGVVGGETQYF
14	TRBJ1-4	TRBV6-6	CASTETPGREKLFF
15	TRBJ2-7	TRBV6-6	CASGRRGQGAGEQYF
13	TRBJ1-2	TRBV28	CASKQDSVGDYTF
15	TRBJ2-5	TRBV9	CASSGRDINQETQYF
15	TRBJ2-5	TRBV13	CASSLRTGGEETQYF
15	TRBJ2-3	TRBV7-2	CASSTAGQRTDTQYF
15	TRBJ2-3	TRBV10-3	CAISETSGRTDTQYF
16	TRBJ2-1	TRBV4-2	CASSQDGGLAGVEQFF
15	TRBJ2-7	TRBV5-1	CASSLVASGGGEQYF
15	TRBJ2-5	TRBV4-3	CASSPQMDYGETQYF
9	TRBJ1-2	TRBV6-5	CASRHGYTF
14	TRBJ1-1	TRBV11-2	CASSLRQGATEAFF
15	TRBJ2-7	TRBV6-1	CASIPRMGTSYEQYF
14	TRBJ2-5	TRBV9	CASSVGVQGETQYF
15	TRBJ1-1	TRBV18	CASSPGQGGNTEAFF
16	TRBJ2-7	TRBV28	CASSPRPGQGPYEQYF
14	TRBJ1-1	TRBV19	CASSTGQGRFEAFF
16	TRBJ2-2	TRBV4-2	CASSLNRGGNTGELFF
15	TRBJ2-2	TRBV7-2	CASSLTSGNTGELFF
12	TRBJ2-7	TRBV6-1	CASSGQGFEQYF
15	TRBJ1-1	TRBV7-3	CASSRGTGAYTEAFF
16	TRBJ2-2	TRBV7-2	CASSIGTGGATGELFF
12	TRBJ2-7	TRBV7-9	CASKGVGNEQYF
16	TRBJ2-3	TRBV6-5	CASSYGSHLGADTQYF
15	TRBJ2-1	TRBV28	CASTRTSGRINEQFF
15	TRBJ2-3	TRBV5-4	CASSRLAGEGDTQYF
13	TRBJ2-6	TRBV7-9	CASSFSGANVLTF
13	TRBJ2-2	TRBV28	CASSSGHTGELFF
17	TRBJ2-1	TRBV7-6	CASSLRPRGGTYNEQFF